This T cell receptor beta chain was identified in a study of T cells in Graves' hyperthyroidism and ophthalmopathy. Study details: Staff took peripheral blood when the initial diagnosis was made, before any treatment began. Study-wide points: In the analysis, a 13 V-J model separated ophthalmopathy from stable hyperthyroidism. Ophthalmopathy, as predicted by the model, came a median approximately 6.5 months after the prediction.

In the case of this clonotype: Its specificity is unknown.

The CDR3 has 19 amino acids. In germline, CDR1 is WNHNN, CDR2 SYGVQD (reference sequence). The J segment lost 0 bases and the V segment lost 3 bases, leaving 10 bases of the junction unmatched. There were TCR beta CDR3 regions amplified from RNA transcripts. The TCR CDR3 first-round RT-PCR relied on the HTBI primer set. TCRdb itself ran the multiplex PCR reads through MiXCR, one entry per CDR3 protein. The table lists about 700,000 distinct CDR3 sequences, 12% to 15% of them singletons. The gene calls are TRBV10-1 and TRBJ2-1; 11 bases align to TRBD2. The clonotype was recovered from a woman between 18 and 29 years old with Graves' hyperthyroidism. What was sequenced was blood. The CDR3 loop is CASSELAGDPGGSYNEQFF. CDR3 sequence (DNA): TGCGCCAGCAGTGAACTAGCGGGAGACCCGGGGGGCTCCTACAATGAGCAGTTCTTC.